The clone carrying this TCR beta chain was observed a handful of times. As part of library construction, unique molecular identifiers were attached to individual cDNA molecules. TCRdb passed the 5' RACE reads through MiXCR, listing each CDR3 protein once. The table records around 79,000 distinct CDR3 sequences, around 11% of them present only once. CDR3 length: 11 amino acids. Trimming removed 8 bases from V and 5 bases from J, with 7 bases in between. CDR1 is MDHEN, CDR2 SYDVKM, per germline. This entry comes from a study of early T cells in non-severe SARS-CoV-2 infection. The sample in question was whole blood, obtained at baseline. The receptor was derived from an adult who was a healthcare worker with PCR-confirmed SARS-CoV-2 infection or an uninfected control (not recorded which). This chain joins TRBV28 and TRBJ1-5; D is unresolved. For the CDR3, the DNA is TGTGCCAGCGGGCCCTATCAGCCCCAGCATTTT. Its translation is CASGPYQPQHF.